This passage covers 6 T cell receptor beta chains from one sample sequenced in a study of T cells in Graves' hyperthyroidism and ophthalmopathy. RNA transcripts served as the template for amplifying TCR beta CDR3 regions. The HTBI primer set was used in a first-round RT-PCR of the TCR CDR3. Via MiXCR, TCRdb re-called the multiplex PCR reads, giving one row per CDR3 protein. The sample carries hundreds of thousands of distinct CDR3 sequences, about 15% recorded once. Sequenced material: blood. The source is a woman aged 55-75 years with Graves' ophthalmopathy.

This clonotype was observed many times. V usage is TRBV7-6 and J usage is TRBJ2-7; possibly TRBD1 or TRBD2 for D (6 bases each). This CDR3 is 15 amino acids long. V was trimmed by 1 base and J by 1 base, leaving 11 bases between them. The germline V gene encodes CDR1 SGHVS and CDR2 FNYEAQ. The CDR3 bases are TGTGCCAGCAGCTTAGGGAAGGGGGGATCCTACGAGCAGTACTTC. Protein: CASSLGKGGSYEQYF.

On this clonotype: A much larger clone lies a single base off, so this may be a read error. The rearrangement joins TRBV7-2 to TRBJ1-5; D ambiguous. The CDR3 totals 15 residues. From germline, CDR1 is SGHTA and CDR2 FQGNSA. Trimming took 1 base from V and 5 from J, leaving 12 bases between them. The CDR3 DNA reads TGTGCCAGCAGCTTAGGTGCAGAGTCCGATCAGCCCCAGCATTTT. Protein sequence: CASSLGAESDQPQHF.

This clonotype was found many times. The chain is built from TRBV2 and TRBJ2-7; the D is unclear. The V and J ends lost 3 bases and 4 bases respectively, with 7 bases between them. The CDR3 is 12 amino acids. Germline CDR1 and CDR2: SNHLY and FYNNEI. CDR3 loop: CASSDGGYEQYF. Here the CDR3 DNA reads TGTGCCAGCAGTGATGGTGGGTACGAGCAGTACTTC.

This clonotype was counted ten times or more. The chain uses TRBV12-3 or TRBV12-4 and TRBJ1-1, with TRBD1 as a possible D gene (6 bases). The CDR3 is 17 residues long. V was cut by 6 bases and J by 0 bases, with 20 bases left in between. In DNA form, the CDR3 reads TGTGCCAGCAGAAATCTATTAAGTCGGGACATGAACACTGAAGCTTTCTTT. This gives the protein CASRNLLSRDMNTEAFF.

This clonotype was counted at least ten times. The rearrangement links TRBV6-1 to TRBJ1-5, with TRBD1 identical over 10 bases. CDR3 length equals 15 residues. Germline values: CDR1 MNHNS, CDR2 SASEGT. V lost 0 bases to trimming and J lost 7 bases; unmatched junction nucleotides: 3. In DNA, the CDR3 is TGTGCCAGCAGTGAAGCGTCGGGACAGGGGCAGCCCCAGCATTTT. Encoded protein: CASSEASGQGQPQHF.

This clonotype was recorded at least ten times. The chain carries TRBV20-1 and TRBJ1-1; no reliable D call. There are 12 residues in the CDR3. V shed 6 bases and J shed 1 base, with 9 bases lying between them. Germline V gene sequence: CDR1 DFQATT, CDR2 SNEGSKA (reference sequence). The CDR3 DNA reads TGCAGTGCCCTTGACACGAACACTGAAGCTTTCTTT. This encodes CSALDTNTEAFF.